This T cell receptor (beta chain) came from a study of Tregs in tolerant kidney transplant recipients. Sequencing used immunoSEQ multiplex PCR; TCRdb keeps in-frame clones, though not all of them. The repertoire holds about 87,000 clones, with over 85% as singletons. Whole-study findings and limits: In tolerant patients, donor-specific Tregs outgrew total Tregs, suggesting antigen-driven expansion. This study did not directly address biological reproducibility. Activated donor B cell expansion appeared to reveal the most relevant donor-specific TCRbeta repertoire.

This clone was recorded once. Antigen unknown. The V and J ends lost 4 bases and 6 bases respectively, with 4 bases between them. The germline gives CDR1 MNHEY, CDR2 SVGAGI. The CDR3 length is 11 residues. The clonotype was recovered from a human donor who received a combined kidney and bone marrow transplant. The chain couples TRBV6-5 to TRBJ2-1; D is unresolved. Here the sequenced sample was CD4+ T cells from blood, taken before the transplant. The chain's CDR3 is CASSFFNEQFF. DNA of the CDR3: TGTGCCAGCAGTTTCTTCAATGAGCAGTTCTTC.